The 22 T cell receptor beta chains reported below all come from one sample, sequenced in a study of human CD8 memory T cell subsets. UMI-labeled 5' RACE yielded the TCR beta libraries. Using the 5' RACE reads, TCRdb records one entry per CDR3 protein without DNA. The sample's table shows fewer than 6,000 distinct CDR3 sequences. Early memory CD8+ T cells that were CCR7+ PD-1+ TIGIT+ and had exhausted-like traits were the TPEX cells. The sequenced material came from CD8+ T cells from PBMCs. These receptor sequences come from a human donor in good health.

The chain links TRBV4-1 to TRBJ1-5. The CDR3 consists of 14 residues. Germline CDR1 MGHRA, CDR2 YSYEKL. CDR3: CASSPPDSNQPQHF.

The chain combines TRBV2 with TRBJ2-5. CDR1 and CDR2 from the germline V gene are SNHLY and FYNNEI. The CDR3 loop spans 15 amino acids. This CDR3 is CASSEDGRVRETQYF.

This clonotype is called medium-sized (0.01 to 0.1%) based on its frequency. The chain combines TRBV29-1 with TRBJ2-2; without DNA, the TCRdb call of TRBD1 cannot be checked. The CDR3 extends over 16 amino acids. Germline CDR1 reads SQVTM; CDR2 reads ANQGSEA. The CDR3 loop reads CSVESVSRGNTGELFF.

CDR3 residues: CASRTTADTQYF. The chain has TRBV12-5 and TRBJ2-3; without DNA, the TCRdb call of TRBD2 cannot be checked. CDR1 is LGHNT and CDR2 is FRNRAP in the germline V gene. The CDR3 contains 12 residues.

CDR3 protein: CASSQLTGDSDTDTQYF. The rearrangement uses TRBV14 and TRBJ2-3; TCRdb reports TRBD1, a call that lacks DNA to check it against. CDR3 size: 17 residues. Germline CDR1 and CDR2: SGHDN and FVKESK. The full variable domain, completed using reference TRBV14 and TRBJ2-3, is EAGVTQFPSHSVIEKGQTVTLRCDPISGHDNLYWYRRVMGKEIKFLLHFVKESKQDESGMPNNRFLAERTGGTYSTLKVQPAELEDSGVYFCASSQLTGDSDTDTQYFGPGTRLTVL.

The chain carries TRBV3-1 and TRBJ2-5; TCRdb's assignment of TRBD1 cannot be checked, as there is no DNA. From germline, CDR1 is LGHDT and CDR2 YNNKEL (reference sequence). The CDR3 loop spans 15 amino acids. CDR3 sequence: CASSATGGDQETQYF.

The CDR3 loop is CASSLTMSQPNYGYTF. The V gene is TRBV7-9, the J gene TRBJ1-2. The CDR3 length is 16 residues. Germline CDR1 is SEHNR and CDR2 is FQNEAQ (reference sequence).

V is TRBV7-9 and J is TRBJ1-1. Per the germline V gene, CDR1 is SEHNR and CDR2 is FQNEAQ (reference sequence). The CDR3 covers 11 residues. The CDR3 reads CASSLEFKAFF.

Frequency places this clonotype as medium-sized. The genes are TRBV4-1 and TRBJ1-6; TCRdb's D call, TRBD1, is unchecked because there is no DNA. The CDR3 loop spans 15 amino acids. Germline CDR1 and CDR2: MGHRA and YSYEKL. CDR3 loop: CASSQGPGGDSPLHF.

The chain recombines TRBV12-3 or TRBV12-4 with TRBJ2-1; lacking DNA, the TRBD2 call made by TCRdb goes unchecked. The CDR3 length is 17 residues. The CDR3 region is CASSSALAGSSYNEQFF.

This chain joins TRBV6-6 and TRBJ1-1; TCRdb's assignment of TRBD1 cannot be checked, as there is no DNA. Germline V CDR1 and CDR2: MNHNY, SVGAGI (reference sequence). The CDR3 length is 15 residues. CDR3 sequence: CASSEARGRGTEAFF.

J is TRBJ2-3 and V is TRBV12-3 or TRBV12-4; TCRdb selects TRBD1, and the lack of DNA leaves this call unchecked. The CDR3 sequence is 15 residues long. CDR3 protein: CASSPRDGGTDTQYF.

Frequency places this clonotype as medium-sized. This chain joins TRBV7-9 and TRBJ2-1; TCRdb gives TRBD2 as the D gene, but with no DNA this cannot be confirmed. CDR1 is SEHNR, CDR2 FQNEAQ, per germline (reference sequence). The CDR3 loop spans 16 amino acids. CDR3: CASSTPMGAGGSEQFF.

By frequency, this clonotype registers large. The chain uses TRBV29-1 and TRBJ2-2; TCRdb picks TRBD1, but there is no DNA to check that call. The germline gives CDR1 SQVTM, CDR2 ANQGSEA. The CDR3 covers 15 residues. CDR3 in amino acids: CSVDKGRGYTGELFF.

This rearrangement joins TRBV20-1 to TRBJ2-7; the TRBD2 assignment by TCRdb is unverifiable without DNA. Germline CDR1 and CDR2: DFQATT and SNEGSKA (reference sequence). The CDR3 contains 16 residues. The CDR3 protein is CSAPPLAGGLSYEQYF.

The chain couples TRBV11-2 to TRBJ2-5; the TRBD2 assignment by TCRdb is unverifiable without DNA. This CDR3 has 17 residues. The germline V gene encodes CDR1 SGHAT and CDR2 FQNNGV. CDR3 sequence: CASSLSPSGGARETQYF. Full variable domain (outside the CDR3, taken from reference TRBV11-2 and TRBJ2-5): EAGVAQSPRYKIIEKRQSVAFWCNPISGHATLYWYQQILGQGPKLLIQFQNNGVVDDSQLPKDRFSAERLKGVDSTLKIQPAKLEDSAVYLCASSLSPSGGARETQYFGPGTRLLVL.

This rearrangement joins TRBV20-1 to TRBJ1-4. The CDR3 has 15 amino acids. Germline CDR1 and CDR2: DFQATT and SNEGSKA (reference sequence). The CDR3 sequence: CSAGPREPTNEKLFF.

The V gene is TRBV6-1, the J gene TRBJ2-2; the D call of TRBD2 rests on TCRdb alone, since no DNA is present to check it. Germline V gene sequence: CDR1 MNHNS, CDR2 SASEGT. There are 19 residues in the CDR3. CDR3 protein: CASSEANPTSASNTGELFF.

This sequence joins TRBV4-3 and TRBJ1-1; TCRdb names TRBD1, which stays unverified in the absence of DNA. The CDR3 spans 20 residues. CDR1 is LGHNA, CDR2 YSLEER, per germline. This CDR3 reads CASSQEWGHRGRQVDTEAFF.

This clonotype is identified as medium-sized (0.01 to 0.1%) from frequency. The J gene is TRBJ2-2, the V gene TRBV29-1; the D gene TCRdb calls, TRBD2, cannot be checked with no DNA. Germline CDR1 and CDR2: SQVTM and ANQGSEA. This CDR3 spans 11 amino acids. The CDR3 sequence: CSATRTGELFF.

According to its frequency, this clonotype is medium-sized. The chain employs TRBV15 and TRBJ2-1; the TCRdb D gene call, TRBD2, has no DNA to confirm it. This CDR3 comprises 16 residues. Germline CDR1 is LNHNV and CDR2 is YYDKDF (reference sequence). The CDR3 here is CATSGYSGGYDNEQFF. The entire variable domain, with the rest obtained from reference TRBV15 and TRBJ2-1, is as follows: DAMVIQNPRYQVTQFGKPVTLSCSQTLNHNVMYWYQQKSSQAPKLLFHYYDKDFNNEADTPDNFQSRRPNTSFCFLDIRSPGLGDTAMYLCATSGYSGGYDNEQFFGPGTRLTVL.

This chain connects TRBV20-1 to TRBJ1-2; TCRdb lists TRBD1, though no DNA is available to test this call. The CDR3 extends over 12 amino acids. Per germline, CDR1 DFQATT and CDR2 SNEGSKA (reference sequence). The CDR3 sequence is CSARDRAFGYTF.